The sequence of this TCR beta chain was determined in a study of T cell responses to AZD1222 COVID-19 vaccine. The count of this clone is one. Its antigen is still unknown. Method: immunoSEQ multiplex PCR; TCRdb's copy keeps in-frame clones and lacks some. The sample gives 65,000 to 85,000 clones, approximately 91% of which show up once; 11% is in the top ten. Overall study findings and caveats: Sampling captured repertoires only after the peak T cell response. The sample set comprised mostly white British donors with more females, and clonal diversity was possibly underestimated.

The CDR3 has 15 residues. CDR1 and CDR2 (germline): GTSNPN, SVGIG (reference sequence). V lost 2 bases to trimming and J lost 0 bases, with 11 bases between them. The input for sequencing was peripheral blood, taken on day 0 of AZD1222 vaccination. This receptor was obtained from an adult in good health. The chain links TRBV30 to TRBJ1-3; possibly TRBD1 for D (5 bases). This CDR3 reads CAWSKGRISGNTIYF. The CDR3 coding sequence is TGTGCCTGGAGTAAGGGACGGATCTCTGGAAACACCATATATTTT.